The sequence of this T cell receptor (beta chain) was determined in a study of blood T cell repertoires in COVID-19. Clones were sequenced by immunoSEQ multiplex PCR, and TCRdb holds only the in-frame ones, with some missing. The sample carries about 240,000 clones, around 85% recorded once. Germline values: CDR1 SGHTA, CDR2 FQGNSA. The CDR3 is made up of 19 amino acids. The germline V and J ends were trimmed by 2 bases and 6 bases, with 23 bases remaining between them. The rearrangement joins TRBV7-2 to TRBJ1-6; D gene uncertain. The receptor comes from an elderly woman with acute or convalescent COVID-19. Sequenced sample: peripheral blood. CDR3 region: CASSLPPEWANEGNSPLHF. In DNA form, the CDR3 reads TGTGCCAGCAGCTTACCCCCGGAGTGGGCCAACGAGGGTAATTCACCCCTCCACTTT.